This entry is about one TCR beta chain. This sample is drawn from a study of T cell changes during pregnancy in multiple sclerosis. CDR1 and CDR2 from the germline V gene are MNHNY and SVGAGI (reference sequence). V lost 7 bases and J lost 5, with 17 bases in between. This CDR3 is 14 amino acids long. TCRdb's copy holds only in-frame clones and misses some; the assay was immunoSEQ multiplex PCR. Of just over 35,000 clones detected, around 93% appear once; the ten largest clones hold just over 0.4%. The TCR was taken from a female donor with multiple sclerosis, enrolled in a pregnancy study. The V gene is TRBV6-6, the J gene TRBJ1-1, with D uncertain. The sequenced sample was CD4+ T cells from peripheral blood mononuclear cells, obtained in the first trimester of pregnancy. The DNA for the CDR3 is TGTGCCAGCACCTACTCCATCCGGCGGACTGAAGCTTTCTTT. Amino acids: CASTYSIRRTEAFF.